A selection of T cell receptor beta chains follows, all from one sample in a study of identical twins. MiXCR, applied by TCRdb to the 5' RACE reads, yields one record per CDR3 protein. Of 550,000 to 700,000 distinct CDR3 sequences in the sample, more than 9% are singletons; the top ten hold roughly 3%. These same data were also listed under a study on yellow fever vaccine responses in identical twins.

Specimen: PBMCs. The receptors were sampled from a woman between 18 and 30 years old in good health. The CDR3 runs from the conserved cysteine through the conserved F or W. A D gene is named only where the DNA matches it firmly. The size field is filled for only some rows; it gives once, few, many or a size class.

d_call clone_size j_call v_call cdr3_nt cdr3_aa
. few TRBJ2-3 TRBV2 TGTGCCAGCCAGAATCCGGACAGCACGCACACAGATACGCAGTATTTT CASQNPDSTHTDTQYF
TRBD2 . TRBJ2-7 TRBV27 TGTGCCAGCAGTCCCACTCTAGCGGGAGGGCCGAGGGAGCAGTACTTC CASSPTLAGGPREQYF
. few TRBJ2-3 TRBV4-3 TGCGCCAGCAGCCAAGTGGGGCAGGCACCGAGCACAGATACGCAGTATTTT CASSQVGQAPSTDTQYF
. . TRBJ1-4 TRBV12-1 TGCGCCAGCAGTGAAGGGGGGAAACTGTTTTTT CASSEGGKLFF
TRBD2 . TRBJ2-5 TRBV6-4 TGTGCCAGCGCCAAGAAGGCGGGGGGGCAAGAGACCCAGTACTTC CASAKKAGGQETQYF
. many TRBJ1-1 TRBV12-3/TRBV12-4 TGTGCCAGCAGTCGGACAGTGACTGAAGCTTTCTTT CASSRTVTEAFF
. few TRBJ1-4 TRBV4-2 TGTGCCAGCAGCCAAGATGACAGGACTACTAATGAAAAACTGTTTTTT CASSQDDRTTNEKLFF
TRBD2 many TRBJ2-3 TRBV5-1 TGCGCCAGCAGCTGGATAGCGGGAGCTTCAGATACGCAGTATTTT CASSWIAGASDTQYF
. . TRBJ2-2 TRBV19 TGTGCCAGTAGTATGGGTAGTCCCGGGGAGCTGTTTTTT CASSMGSPGELFF
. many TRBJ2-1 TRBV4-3 TGCGCCAGCAGCCAAGATAAGGCAGGCCCCTACAATGAGCAGTTCTTC CASSQDKAGPYNEQFF
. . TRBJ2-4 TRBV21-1 TGTGCCAGCAGCGACCGGGACAGGGGGCTTAAGGGGAACATTCAGTACTTC CASSDRDRGLKGNIQYF
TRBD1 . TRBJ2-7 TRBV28 TGTGCCAGCAGTTTGACAGGGGCTCAGCGCGAGCAGTACTTC CASSLTGAQREQYF
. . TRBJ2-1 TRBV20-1 TGCAGTGCTACAAACCCCCGGGACTCCACAATTCGTGCGAGTGAGCAGTTCTTC CSATNPRDSTIRASEQFF
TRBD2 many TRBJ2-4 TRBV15 TGTGCCACCAGCCCAGCGGGGGAGGCAAACATTCAGTACTTC CATSPAGEANIQYF
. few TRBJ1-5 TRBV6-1 TGTGCCAGCAGGAAGGGGGGGGAAGGTCAGCCCCAGCATTTT CASRKGGEGQPQHF
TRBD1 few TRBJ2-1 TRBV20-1 TGCAGTGCTAGAGATTCAGGACAGGGGGCGGTTGAGCAGTTCTTC CSARDSGQGAVEQFF
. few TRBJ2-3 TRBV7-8 TGTGCCAGCAAGGCCGGGGTGGCAGATACGCAGTATTTT CASKAGVADTQYF
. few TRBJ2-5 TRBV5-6 TGTGCCAGCAGCCCCGAAAGACTAAACCAAGAGACCCAGTACTTC CASSPERLNQETQYF
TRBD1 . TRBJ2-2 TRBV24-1 TGTGCCACCAGTGATCCCGATACCGGGACAGGGCTGTTTTTT CATSDPDTGTGLFF
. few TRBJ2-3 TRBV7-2 TGTGCCAGCAGCTTCCTGGGCGGGGGCTCAGATACGCAGTATTTT CASSFLGGGSDTQYF
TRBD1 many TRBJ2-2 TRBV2 TGTGCCAGCAGTGAGGCAGGGGGGAACACCGGGGAGCTGTTTTTT CASSEAGGNTGELFF
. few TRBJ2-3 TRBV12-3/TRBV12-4 TGTGCCAGCAGTTTAAAGCAGACTAGCACAGATACGCAGTATTTT CASSLKQTSTDTQYF
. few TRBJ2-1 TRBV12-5 TGTGCTAGTGGTGAGGGGACTTCCTACAATGAGCAGTTCTTC CASGEGTSYNEQFF
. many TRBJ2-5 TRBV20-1 TGCAGTGCTAGTGGGGGTGGGGCAGGGAGAGAGACCCAGTACTTC CSASGGGAGRETQYF
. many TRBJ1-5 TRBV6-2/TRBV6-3 TGTGCCAGCAGTTACGCCCGGGGTGGAACTCAGCCCCAGCATTTT CASSYARGGTQPQHF
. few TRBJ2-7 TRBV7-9 TGTGCCAGCAGCCGCTTCATTGACGGGTCCTACGAGCAGTACTTC CASSRFIDGSYEQYF
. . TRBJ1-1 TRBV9 TGTGCCAGCAGCGTATTTCCGGGCGCTGAAGCTTTCTTT CASSVFPGAEAFF
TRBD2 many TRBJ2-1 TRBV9 TGTGCCAGCAGCCCACCACTAGCGGGAGGAGACAATGAGCAGTTCTTC CASSPPLAGGDNEQFF
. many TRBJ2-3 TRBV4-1 TGCGCCAGCAGCCAAGAAAGTCCAGATACGCAGTATTTT CASSQESPDTQYF